This TCR beta chain was sequenced for a study of T-cell memory formation after mild COVID-19. Turning to this clonotype: Its cognate antigen is unknown.

After 5'RACE with constant-segment primers, TCR alpha and TCR beta cDNA libraries carrying sample barcodes and UMIs were obtained. One entry per CDR3 protein results from TCRdb running MiXCR on the 5' RACE reads. There are 120,000 or so distinct CDR3 sequences in the sample; about 17% occur only once, and approximately 13% lies in the top ten. Overall study results and limits: Largely, contracting CD4+ clones fell within CM and EM, and contracting CD8+ clones within EMRA. For second-wave clones that peaked at day 37, SARS-CoV-2 specificity went unverified. Balance between CD4 and CD8 was seen in clones contracting day 15 to 85, and a CD4+ lean was seen in later expanders.

This TCR came from an adult woman who had mild COVID-19 (a few samples of this study predate the infection). Cell type and time point are not known. Source material: PBMCs or a T cell subset sorted from them (not recorded which).

The CDR3 sequence is CATSDHRVTENIQYF. CDR3 DNA sequence: TGTGCCACCAGTGACCACAGGGTAACCGAAAACATTCAGTACTTC. The chain joins TRBV24-1 to TRBJ2-4; possible D gene TRBD1, 6 bases. V was clipped by 4 bases and J by 5 bases, with 14 bases between them. CDR3 size: 15 residues. Germline CDR1 is KGHDR and CDR2 is SFDVKD.